Presented here are 25 T cell receptor beta chains from one specimen sequenced in a study of T cell responses to AZD1222 COVID-19 vaccine. Clones were sequenced by immunoSEQ multiplex PCR, and TCRdb holds only the in-frame ones, with some missing. Among 90,000 to 120,000 clones listed, around nine tenths were seen once. The sequencing here drew on peripheral blood, taken 28 days after the second AZD1222 dose. Every receptor here comes from an adult who received the AZD1222 COVID-19 vaccine.

The chain employs TRBV27 and TRBJ2-3; 16 nucleotides align to TRBD2. The CDR3 sequence is 15 residues long. The V gene end was trimmed by 6 bases and the J gene end by 3 bases; junction bases not matched to a gene: 0. Germline CDR1 MNHEY, CDR2 SMNVEV (reference sequence). The CDR3 is CASRGLAGGTDTQYF. The CDR3 nucleotides read TGTGCCAGCAGGGGACTAGCGGGGGGGACAGATACGCAGTATTTT.

The chain combines TRBV4-1 with TRBJ2-1; TRBD2 agrees at 9 bases. Germline lookup yields CDR1 MGHRA and CDR2 YSYEKL. This CDR3 spans 16 amino acids. V dropped 0 bases and J dropped 7; count of bases not matched to a gene: 7. In DNA form, the CDR3 reads TGCGCCAGCAGCCAAGACCGGGCGGGGGGGAGTAATGAGCAGTTCTTC. Protein sequence: CASSQDRAGGSNEQFF.

This chain uses TRBV29-1 with TRBJ1-6; D ambiguous. Germline V gene data show CDR1 as SQVTM and CDR2 as ANQGSEA. This CDR3 spans 13 amino acids. V gave up 7 bases and J gave up 0 bases, with 7 bases separating them. Written as DNA, the CDR3 is TGCAGCGCCCGGAGCTCCTATAATTCACCCCTCCACTTT. It specifies CSARSSYNSPLHF.

The chain has TRBV6-1 and TRBJ2-5; D tentatively fits TRBD1 or TRBD2 (5 bases each). CDR1 is MNHNS and CDR2 is SASEGT in the germline V gene. Trimming pared 1 base from V and 4 bases from J, leaving 10 bases between. There are 14 residues in the CDR3. CDR3 DNA sequence: TGTGCCAGCAGTGAAGGGGCAGGGAGAGAGACCCAGTACTTC. Residues: CASSEGAGRETQYF.

The chain couples TRBV30 to TRBJ2-7; D may be TRBD1 (6 bases). Trimming took off 0 bases at V and 2 bases at J, with 11 bases between the two ends. Germline lookup yields CDR1 GTSNPN and CDR2 SVGIG (reference sequence). The CDR3 loop spans 14 amino acids. The CDR3 here is CAWSVGQPPYEQYF. CDR3 sequence (DNA): TGTGCCTGGAGTGTAGGACAGCCACCCTACGAGCAGTACTTC.

The rearrangement joins TRBV6-5 to TRBJ2-1; possible D gene TRBD2, 6 bases. The germline V and J ends were trimmed by 0 bases and 9 bases, with 18 bases remaining between them. The CDR3 covers 16 residues. Germline V gene sequence: CDR1 MNHEY, CDR2 SVGAGI. This CDR3 is CASSYSNRGSGGEQFF. In nucleotides, the CDR3 is TGTGCCAGCAGTTACTCGAATCGCGGTAGCGGAGGTGAGCAGTTCTTC.

The gene calls are TRBV19 and TRBJ1-5; D is perhaps TRBD1 (5 bases). The CDR3 length is 14 residues. Looked up from germline, CDR1 is LNHDA and CDR2 is SQIVND (reference sequence). V lost 6 bases to trimming and J lost 6 bases, with 15 bases between them. CDR3 DNA sequence: TGTGCCAGTAGCCCAAGTACCGGGGGTCAGCCCCAGCATTTT. Translation: CASSPSTGGQPQHF.

The chain uses TRBV27 and TRBJ2-1; 7 bases are shared with TRBD1. The V gene's germline CDR1 is MNHEY and CDR2 SMNVEV (reference sequence). Trimming at V came to 3 bases and at J to 4 bases, leaving 0 bases not matched to a gene. The CDR3 extends over 13 amino acids. In DNA form, the CDR3 reads TGTGCCAGCAGTTTGGGACAGTACAATGAGCAGTTCTTC. Amino acid sequence: CASSLGQYNEQFF.

This clone was seen only once. The gene calls are TRBV9 and TRBJ1-3, with 7 positions matching TRBD1. Germline V gene lookup returns CDR1 SGDLS and CDR2 YYNGEE. The CDR3 totals 15 residues. V was clipped by 1 base and J by 4 bases; unmatched bases: 5. CDR3 sequence (DNA): TGTGCCAGCAGCGTAAGGGACAGCGCGGGAAACACCATATATTTT. This translates into CASSVRDSAGNTIYF.

The rearrangement uses TRBV28 and TRBJ1-6, with 9 bases identical to TRBD1. Germline-derived CDR1 and CDR2 are MDHEN and SYDVKM. The V and J ends lost 5 bases and 10 bases, in that order; junction bases with no gene match: 9. The CDR3 totals 15 residues. The CDR3 spells CASSPPGTGYSPLHF. In DNA form, the CDR3 reads TGTGCCAGCAGTCCCCCCGGGACAGGGTACTCACCCCTCCACTTT.

The chain has TRBV6-5 and TRBJ1-5; the match to TRBD1 covers 8 bases. With 6 bases clipped from V and 0 bases from J, the junction kept 4 bases outside the gene matches. The CDR3 contains 15 residues. Germline CDR1 is MNHEY and CDR2 is SVGAGI. The CDR3, as DNA: TGTGCCAGCAGCCGCACAGGGGGTAGCAATCAGCCCCAGCATTTT. It encodes CASSRTGGSNQPQHF.

In regard to this clone: Other DNA variants within this sample encode the same CDR3. The genes are TRBV28 and TRBJ2-7; D gene ambiguous. Germline V CDR1 and CDR2: MDHEN, SYDVKM. CDR3 length equals 12 residues. V was shortened by 1 base and J by 6 bases, with 7 bases between the two germline ends. The DNA of the CDR3 is TGTGCCAGCAGTTTATCCGGACCCGAGCAGTACTTC. Protein sequence: CASSLSGPEQYF.

The rearrangement uses TRBV7-9 and TRBJ1-2, with D maybe TRBD1 (6 bases). Germline V gene data show CDR1 as SEHNR and CDR2 as FQNEAQ (reference sequence). The V gene lost 2 bases and the J gene lost 8 bases, with 15 bases spanning the gap. The CDR3 has 14 residues. The CDR3: CASSLKSGEGGYTF. The CDR3 DNA follows: TGTGCCAGCAGCTTAAAGTCAGGGGAAGGGGGCTACACCTTC.

The rearrangement joins TRBV5-4 to TRBJ2-3, with 7 positions matching TRBD2. V dropped 0 bases and J dropped 0; count of bases not matched to a gene: 10. The CDR3 has 18 amino acids. Germline V gene data show CDR1 as SGHNT and CDR2 as YYREEE (reference sequence). The CDR3 is CASSLGGLSGTSTDTQYF. CDR3 sequence (DNA): TGTGCCAGCAGCTTGGGGGGCCTCAGCGGGACTAGCACAGATACGCAGTATTTT. The entire variable domain, with the rest obtained from reference TRBV5-4 and TRBJ2-3, is as follows: ETGVTQSPTHLIKTRGQQVTLRCSSQSGHNTVSWYQQALGQGPQFIFQYYREEENGRGNFPPRFSGLQFPNYSSELNVNALELDDSALYLCASSLGGLSGTSTDTQYFGPGTRLTVL.

The J gene is TRBJ2-2, the V gene TRBV15, with 11 bases fitting TRBD1. The CDR3 has 15 amino acids. J was trimmed by 7 bases and V by 5 bases; bases with no gene match: 6. CDR1 is LNHNV, CDR2 YYDKDF, per germline (reference sequence). CDR3 nucleotide sequence: TGTGCCACCAGCGTCGGACAGGGGGCGGACGGGGAGCTGTTTTTT. This codes for CATSVGQGADGELFF. The whole variable domain, remainder taken from reference TRBV15 and TRBJ2-2, is DAMVIQNPRYQVTQFGKPVTLSCSQTLNHNVMYWYQQKSSQAPKLLFHYYDKDFNNEADTPDNFQSRRPNTSFCFLDIRSPGLGDTAMYLCATSVGQGADGELFFGEGSRLTVL.

The chain links TRBV19 to TRBJ1-1; D gene ambiguous. Germline CDR1 is LNHDA and CDR2 is SQIVND (reference sequence). CDR3 length equals 11 residues. The ends were cut back, 9 bases at V and 11 bases at J, with 16 bases in the middle. CDR3 DNA sequence: TGTGCCAGCGAAACGGGCCTTGGGGCTTTCTTT. Residues: CASETGLGAFF. Complete variable domain (other parts from reference TRBV19 and TRBJ1-1): DGGITQSPKYLFRKEGQNVTLSCEQNLNHDAMYWYRQDPGQGLRLIYYSQIVNDFQKGDIAEGYSVSREKKESFPLTVTSAQKNPTAFYLCASETGLGAFFGQGTRLTVV.

V is TRBV28 and J is TRBJ2-7; 7 nucleotides agree with TRBD1. Germline V gene sequence: CDR1 MDHEN, CDR2 SYDVKM. The V gene end was trimmed by 4 bases and the J gene end by 3 bases; junction bases not matched to a gene: 3. This CDR3 has 13 amino acids. CDR3 nucleotides: TGTGCCAGCAGTTGGGGACAGAACTACGAGCAGTACTTC. Translated, it gives CASSWGQNYEQYF.

The rearrangement uses TRBV6-2 or TRBV6-3 and TRBJ2-1; D gene ambiguous. Germline V gives CDR1 MNHEY, CDR2 SVGEGT. The CDR3 is made up of 16 amino acids. With 2 bases removed from V and 2 bases from J, the gap between germline ends came to 13 bases. CDR3 nucleotides: TGTGCCAGCAGTTACGGTACCCAGGTACCCTACAATGAGCAGTTCTTC. Residues: CASSYGTQVPYNEQFF.

This sequence joins TRBV6-4 and TRBJ2-3; 10 positions match TRBD2. The length of the CDR3 is 16 residues. V dropped 3 bases and J dropped 5; count of bases not matched to a gene: 8. In germline, CDR1 is MRHNA, CDR2 SNTAGT. CDR3 protein: CASSEEASGGEDTQYF. The DNA of the CDR3 is TGTGCCAGCAGTGAGGAGGCTAGCGGGGGTGAAGATACGCAGTATTTT.

The chain links TRBV6-5 to TRBJ2-2; 10 bases are shared with TRBD2. The CDR3 consists of 15 residues. V dropped 5 bases and J dropped 0; count of bases not matched to a gene: 0. The germline V gene has CDR1 MNHEY and CDR2 SVGAGI. CDR3 sequence reads: CASSSGGANTGELFF. The DNA for the CDR3 is TGTGCCAGCAGTAGCGGGGGGGCGAACACCGGGGAGCTGTTTTTT.

The rearrangement uses TRBV3-1 (or the pseudogene TRBV3-2) and TRBJ2-2, with 9 nucleotides matching TRBD2. CDR3 length: 18 residues. In germline, CDR1 is LGHDT, CDR2 YNNKEL (reference sequence). With 4 bases clipped from V and 6 bases from J, the junction kept 15 bases outside the gene matches. CDR3 in DNA: TGTGCCAGCAGCCCCGGCGGGGGGGCTACTTTTTTCGCCGGGGAGCTGTTTTTT. It codes for CASSPGGGATFFAGELFF.

The chain links TRBV6-6 to TRBJ2-7, with 9 positions matching TRBD1. V trimming: 6 bases; J trimming: 1 base; junction bases outside the gene matches: 4. Germline assignment: CDR1 MNHNY and CDR2 SVGAGI (reference sequence). This CDR3 is built from 14 residues. CDR3: CASRGQGGSYEQYF. CDR3 coding DNA: TGTGCCAGCAGGGGACAGGGAGGGTCCTACGAGCAGTACTTC.

This chain joins TRBV28 and TRBJ2-7; D remains ambiguous. The length of the CDR3 is 14 residues. V was trimmed by 6 bases and J by 0 bases, leaving 12 bases between them. CDR1 and CDR2 (germline): MDHEN, SYDVKM. The CDR3 protein is CASSWVHSSYEQYF. The CDR3 DNA is TGTGCCAGCAGCTGGGTCCACAGCTCCTACGAGCAGTACTTC.

The J gene is TRBJ2-1, the V gene TRBV3-1 (or the pseudogene TRBV3-2), with D unclear. Germline V CDR1 and CDR2: LGHDT, YNNKEL (reference sequence). The CDR3 is 13 amino acids. V dropped 3 bases and J dropped 9 bases, with 12 bases sitting between them. The CDR3 region has the DNA TGTGCCAGCAGCCAGCAAGGGCCGGGTGAGCAGTTCTTC. This encodes CASSQQGPGEQFF.

This chain uses TRBV5-6 with TRBJ1-5; no definite D call. With 4 bases removed from V and 3 bases from J, the gap between germline ends came to 8 bases. The CDR3 runs 13 residues. From germline, CDR1 is SGHDT and CDR2 YYEEEE. Here the CDR3 reads CASSRSPNQPQHF. The CDR3 DNA follows: TGTGCCAGCAGCCGATCCCCCAATCAGCCCCAGCATTTT.